The 30 T cell receptor beta chains presented below share a single source sample, sequenced in a study of T cells after yellow fever vaccination. One entry per CDR3 protein results from TCRdb running MiXCR on the 5' RACE reads. The sample has around 330,000 distinct CDR3 sequences, 3% to 4.5% seen once. The sample here was PBMCs, taken on the day of the yellow fever booster vaccination. These receptors came from a man younger than 30 who received the YFV17D yellow fever vaccine.

The genes are TRBV5-1 and TRBJ2-1; D is possibly TRBD1 (6 bases). Between the trimmed V and J ends, which lost 0 bases and 0 bases, there was a span of 13 bases. The CDR3 extends over 17 amino acids. Looked up from germline, CDR1 is SGHRS and CDR2 is YFSETQ. The CDR3 DNA reads as TGCGCCAGCAGCTTGGTCAGGGGCACAAGCTCCTACAATGAGCAGTTCTTC. Amino acid sequence: CASSLVRGTSSYNEQFF.

The chain uses TRBV25-1 and TRBJ1-1; the D gene is possibly TRBD1 (6 bases). CDR3 length: 13 residues. Germline lookup yields CDR1 MGHDK and CDR2 SYGVNS. Trimming removed 3 bases at V and 10 bases at J, with 15 bases between. The CDR3 coding sequence is TGTGCCAGCAGTGATCTCGGACAGCTCGGAGCTTTCTTT. This translates into CASSDLGQLGAFF.

This clonotype showed up just a few times. The gene calls are TRBV4-3 and TRBJ2-1; weak D call: TRBD2 (5 bases). Germline V gene lookup returns CDR1 LGHNA and CDR2 YSLEER. The CDR3 loop spans 16 amino acids. Trimming left V 7 bases short and J 0 bases short, with 16 bases between. The CDR3 bases are TGCGCCAGCACCTCAAGCCGGGGAAGCTCCTACAATGAGCAGTTCTTC. Amino acids: CASTSSRGSSYNEQFF.

This clonotype was detected a few times. The chain employs TRBV5-1 and TRBJ2-1; 11 nucleotides agree with TRBD1. CDR3 size: 15 residues. Germline lookup yields CDR1 SGHRS and CDR2 YFSETQ. V shed 4 bases, J shed 7 bases, and the junction held 7 bases outside the gene matches. The CDR3 DNA reads as TGCGCCAGCAGCCAGGGACAGGGGGTCCCAAATGAGCAGTTCTTC. Its protein is CASSQGQGVPNEQFF.

V and J are TRBV12-3 or TRBV12-4 and TRBJ1-2, with D possibly being TRBD1 (5 bases). V was trimmed by 7 bases and J by 4 bases, leaving 13 bases between them. The CDR3 runs to 13 residues. CDR3 in DNA: TGTGCCAGCACATTCGGAACAGGCTATGGCTACACCTTC. It translates to CASTFGTGYGYTF.

In its sample, this clonotype was seen many times. This chain connects TRBV7-9 to TRBJ2-7; unclear D gene. Germline CDR1 SEHNR, CDR2 FQNEAQ (reference sequence). The ends were cut back, 3 bases at V and 2 bases at J, with 5 bases in the middle. The CDR3 length is 12 residues. The CDR3: CASSFSTYEQYV. Written as DNA, the CDR3 is TGTGCCAGCAGCTTCTCCACCTACGAGCAGTACGTC.

This chain joins TRBV6-2 or TRBV6-3 and TRBJ2-7, with D possibly matching TRBD2 (5 bases). Germline-derived CDR1 and CDR2 are MNHEY and SVGEGT. The V end lost 5 bases, the J end lost 3 bases, and 11 bases lay between the germline ends. CDR3 length equals 13 residues. DNA of the CDR3: TGTGCCAGCAGTGAGGTCGGGGTCTACGAGCAGTACTTC. Its translation is CASSEVGVYEQYF.

This clonotype has at least ten counts. The genes are TRBV4-1 and TRBJ2-7; no firm D call. Per the germline V gene, CDR1 is MGHRA and CDR2 is YSYEKL. The CDR3 totals 14 residues. V lost 2 bases to trimming and J lost 1 base, with 9 bases between them. CDR3 protein: CASSQRRDSYEQYF. In DNA form, the CDR3 reads TGCGCCAGCAGCCAAAGACGAGATTCCTACGAGCAGTACTTC.

This clonotype was observed at least ten times. V and J are TRBV7-9 and TRBJ2-7; D ambiguous. The CDR3 covers 12 residues. Trimming took 5 bases from V and 2 from J, leaving 7 bases between them. Looked up from germline, CDR1 is SEHNR and CDR2 is FQNEAQ (reference sequence). The CDR3 protein is CASSQVTYEQYF. CDR3 in DNA: TGTGCCAGCAGCCAAGTAACCTACGAGCAGTACTTC.

This clonotype showed up many times. For the CDR3, the DNA is TGTGCCAGCAGCCCCTTGGGACAGGGAGGGACTGAAGCTTTCTTT. Protein sequence: CASSPLGQGGTEAFF. The V call is TRBV7-3, the J call TRBJ1-1; 9 nucleotides agree with TRBD1. Trimming at V came to 5 bases and at J to 5 bases, leaving 9 bases not matched to a gene. The CDR3 runs 15 residues. Germline-derived CDR1 and CDR2 are SGHTA and FQGTGA. Supplemented by reference TRBV7-3 and TRBJ1-1, the full variable domain reads GAGVSQTPSNKVTEKGKYVELRCDPISGHTALYWYRQSLGQGPEFLIYFQGTGAADDSGLPNDRFFAVRPEGSVSTLKIQRTERGDSAVYLCASSPLGQGGTEAFFGQGTRLTVV.

The chain couples TRBV5-1 to TRBJ2-3, with D perhaps given as TRBD1 or TRBD2 (5 bases each). Germline V CDR1 and CDR2: SGHRS, YFSETQ. With 5 bases removed from V and 2 bases from J, the gap between germline ends came to 18 bases. This CDR3 comprises 16 residues. The CDR3 loop reads CASSVLRDRHTDTQYF. CDR3 bases: TGCGCCAGCAGTGTTTTACGGGACCGTCACACAGATACGCAGTATTTT.

The chain links TRBV6-5 to TRBJ1-2, with D perhaps matching TRBD1 (5 bases). Per germline, CDR1 MNHEY and CDR2 SVGAGI. The CDR3 runs 17 residues. With 5 bases removed from V and 8 bases from J, the gap between germline ends came to 27 bases. CDR3 coding DNA: TGTGCCAGCAGTCTACAGGTTCAGGCGCTTGGGTTGGGAGGCTACACCTTC. This sequence encodes CASSLQVQALGLGGYTF.

The chain has TRBV12-3 or TRBV12-4 and TRBJ2-6; tentative D call: TRBD1 (5 bases). With 7 bases removed from V and 2 bases from J, the gap between germline ends came to 18 bases. The CDR3 sequence is 17 residues long. CDR3 sequence: CASKWTSRDAGANVLTF. The CDR3 nucleotides read TGTGCCAGCAAGTGGACATCCCGTGACGCTGGGGCCAACGTCCTGACTTTC.

This clonotype was counted only a few times. This chain uses TRBV2 with TRBJ2-1, with D unresolved. V was clipped by 5 bases and J by 10 bases, with 9 bases between them. Germline V gene sequence: CDR1 SNHLY, CDR2 FYNNEI. The CDR3 has 11 amino acids. This CDR3 reads CASSILGEQFF. DNA of the CDR3: TGTGCCAGCAGTATACTGGGAGAGCAGTTCTTC.

The table lists this clonotype with many counts. The chain couples TRBV28 to TRBJ2-7, with a weak D call TRBD2 (5 bases). Germline V gene data show CDR1 as MDHEN and CDR2 as SYDVKM. The CDR3 sequence is 14 residues long. Trimming shortened V by 5 bases and J by 3 bases, and 14 bases separated the two germline ends. CDR3 sequence reads: CASSMAGRIYEQYV. The DNA of the CDR3 is TGTGCCAGCAGTATGGCGGGCAGGATCTACGAGCAGTACGTC.

This clonotype was recorded a few times. The chain has TRBV9 and TRBJ1-2, with D maybe TRBD1 (5 bases). The germline V gene has CDR1 SGDLS and CDR2 YYNGEE. The CDR3 has 13 amino acids. The ends were cut back, 4 bases at V and 5 bases at J, with 12 bases in the middle. The CDR3, as DNA: TGTGCCAGCAGCCCCGACGCAGGGTATGGCTACACCTTC. As protein: CASSPDAGYGYTF.

The table lists this clonotype with many counts. The chain is built from TRBV11-2 and TRBJ2-4, with 9 bases aligning to TRBD1. The junction had 8 bases not matched to a gene; V was cut back by 5 bases and J by 6 bases. Germline V gives CDR1 SGHAT, CDR2 FQNNGV. The CDR3 runs to 15 residues. CDR3 sequence: CASSKIQGALNIQYF. CDR3 DNA: TGTGCCAGCAGCAAAATACAGGGGGCGCTAAACATTCAGTACTTC.

This clonotype was observed a few times. The gene calls are TRBV7-2 and TRBJ1-2, with D perhaps TRBD1 (6 bases). CDR3 size: 15 residues. Germline V gives CDR1 SGHTA, CDR2 FQGNSA. The V gene lost 5 bases and the J gene lost 6 bases, with 19 bases spanning the gap. CDR3 amino acids: CASSLNRVELDGYTF. In DNA, the CDR3 is TGTGCCAGCAGCCTCAACAGGGTAGAATTAGATGGCTACACCTTC. Looking up the rest from reference TRBV7-2 and TRBJ1-2 gives the full variable domain: GAGVSQSPSNKVTEKGKDVELRCDPISGHTALYWYRQSLGQGLEFLIYFQGNSAPDKSGLPSDRFSAERTGGSVSTLTIQRTQQEDSAVYLCASSLNRVELDGYTFGSGTRLTVV.

This clonotype was picked up a small number of times. The CDR3 nucleotides are TGTGCCAGCTCACCATCGGGTCGGCAAGAGACCCAGTACTTC. It is translated as CASSPSGRQETQYF. The chain carries TRBV18 and TRBJ2-5, with D uncertain. V lost 2 bases to trimming and J lost 2 bases, with 9 bases between them. This CDR3 is built from 14 residues. CDR1 and CDR2 from the germline V gene are KGHSH and LQKENI. The full variable domain, its missing parts supplied by reference TRBV18 and TRBJ2-5, is NAGVMQNPRHLVRRRGQEARLRCSPMKGHSHVYWYRQLPEEGLKFMVYLQKENIIDESGMPKERFSAEFPKEGPSILRIQQVVRGDSAAYFCASSPSGRQETQYFGPGTRLLVL.

This clonotype has at least ten counts. The chain is built from TRBV4-3 and TRBJ2-1; D may be TRBD1 or TRBD2 (5 bases each). Trimming took off 0 bases at V and 4 bases at J, with 13 bases between the two ends. The CDR3 is made up of 16 amino acids. Germline V lookup: CDR1 LGHNA, CDR2 YSLEER. CDR3 region: CASSQDEGTAYNEQFF. CDR3 nucleotides: TGCGCCAGCAGCCAAGATGAAGGGACGGCATACAATGAGCAGTTCTTC.

This clonotype was observed a handful of times. The chain links TRBV27 to TRBJ2-3; 9 bases line up with TRBD2. This CDR3 is 16 amino acids long. CDR1 and CDR2 (germline): MNHEY, SMNVEV (reference sequence). The V segment lost 9 bases and the J segment 2 bases; nucleotides outside the gene matches: 12. The chain's CDR3 is CASSEAGGVITDTQYF. CDR3 nucleotides: TGTGCCAGTTCGGAGGCGGGGGGGGTCATCACAGATACGCAGTATTTT.

This clonotype has more than one count but fewer than ten. The V gene is TRBV4-1, the J gene TRBJ1-6, with D tentatively TRBD1 (5 bases). This CDR3 is built from 19 residues. CDR1 and CDR2 from the germline V gene are MGHRA and YSYEKL. Trimming stripped 4 bases from V and 0 bases from J, with 19 bases between. The CDR3 is CASSLVGGPESSYNSPLHF. CDR3 DNA: TGCGCCAGCAGCCTGGTGGGGGGACCCGAGAGCTCCTATAATTCACCCCTCCACTTT.

This clonotype was recorded at least ten times. The chain links TRBV5-1 to TRBJ1-2; D is ambiguous. Germline CDR1 reads SGHRS; CDR2 reads YFSETQ. V shed 4 bases and J shed 1 base, with 23 bases lying between them. CDR3 size: 18 residues. CDR3 amino acids: CASSHRPREDWGNYGYTF. CDR3 in DNA: TGCGCCAGCAGCCACCGCCCGAGGGAGGATTGGGGTAACTATGGCTACACCTTC.

This clonotype was seen at least ten times. V is TRBV7-3 and J is TRBJ1-1, with unresolved D. The V and J ends lost 3 bases and 8 bases respectively, with 13 bases between them. The germline gives CDR1 SGHTA, CDR2 FQGTGA. CDR3 length: 13 amino acids. The CDR3 nucleotides read TGTGCCAGCAGCTTCAACACTATGCAGGAAGCTTTCTTT. This gives the protein CASSFNTMQEAFF.

With regard to this clonotype: This may be a read error, as it is one base from a much larger clone. The genes are TRBV11-2 and TRBJ2-1; D assignment may be TRBD1 or TRBD2 (6 bases each). The CDR3 consists of 15 residues. The germline gives CDR1 SGHAT, CDR2 FQNNGV. With 5 bases removed from V and 6 bases from J, the gap between germline ends came to 17 bases. DNA of the CDR3: TGTGCCAGCAGCCCGGGGGCAGGGACCCGCAATGAGCAGTTCTTC. This encodes CASSPGAGTRNEQFF.

At least ten counts were recorded for this clonotype. V is TRBV7-2 and J is TRBJ1-5; tentative D call: TRBD1 (5 bases). The CDR3 has 16 residues. Germline V gene lookup returns CDR1 SGHTA and CDR2 FQGNSA. Trimming left V 1 base short and J 5 bases short, with 15 bases between. The DNA for the CDR3 is TGTGCCAGCAGCTTAGGTGGAAGGGGCTATGATCAGCCCCAGCATTTT. It codes for CASSLGGRGYDQPQHF.

This rearrangement joins TRBV2 to TRBJ1-1; the match to TRBD1 covers 9 bases. Germline loops: CDR1 SNHLY, CDR2 FYNNEI. This CDR3 has 15 amino acids. The V and J ends lost 6 bases and 4 bases, in that order; junction bases with no gene match: 9. The DNA for the CDR3 is TGTGCCAGCAGCGCAAATGGACAGGGGACCACTGAAGCTTTCTTT. This gives the protein CASSANGQGTTEAFF.

This clonotype has more than one count but fewer than ten. The chain has TRBV7-9 and TRBJ1-1; 7 bases match TRBD1. Germline V lookup: CDR1 SEHNR, CDR2 FQNEAQ (reference sequence). This CDR3 comprises 14 residues. V dropped 5 bases and J dropped 3; count of bases not matched to a gene: 6. The CDR3 DNA follows: TGTGCCAGCAGCAGAGGACAGGTCCACACTGAAGCTTTCTTT. This gives the protein CASSRGQVHTEAFF.

CDR3 sequence (DNA): TGTGCCAGCAGTTTAGTTACAGGGACCGGGGAGCTGTTTTTT. It specifies CASSLVTGTGELFF. The chain employs TRBV12-3 or TRBV12-4 and TRBJ2-2; D is possibly TRBD1 (6 bases). Trimming cost V 1 base and J 5 bases, with 8 bases left between them. The CDR3 length is 14 residues.

This clonotype was seen at least ten times. The J gene is TRBJ1-4, the V gene TRBV5-1; tentatively, D is TRBD1 (5 bases). Germline CDR1 and CDR2: SGHRS and YFSETQ. Trimming pared 0 bases from V and 4 bases from J, leaving 22 bases between. This CDR3 is 19 amino acids long. The CDR3 region has the DNA TGCGCCAGCAGCTTGGGTTCAGGACAAGCTCTAGGAAGTAATGAAAAACTGTTTTTT. The encoded protein is CASSLGSGQALGSNEKLFF.